Listed here are 22 T cell receptor beta chains from one sample, sequenced in a study of monozygotic twins with inflammatory bowel disease. TCRdb reprocessed the 5' RACE reads and keeps a single row for each CDR3 protein, giving no DNA. The table lists 150,000 to 200,000 distinct CDR3 sequences. Sequencing input: blood. Every receptor here comes from a human donor with ulcerative colitis or Crohn's disease, or a healthy co-twin of an affected twin (not recorded which).

The chain is built from TRBV12-3 or TRBV12-4 and TRBJ2-2; no DNA is available, so the TRBD2 call from TCRdb remains unchecked. CDR3 size: 16 residues. CDR3 sequence: CASSLASGRVSGELFF.

V is TRBV24-1 and J is TRBJ2-1; TCRdb names TRBD2, which stays unverified in the absence of DNA. CDR3 length: 12 amino acids. Germline V gives CDR1 KGHDR, CDR2 SFDVKD. The CDR3 sequence is CATSDLPNEQFF.

The chain has TRBV18 and TRBJ2-5; no DNA is available, so the TRBD2 call from TCRdb remains unchecked. The CDR3 contains 15 residues. Germline V gene lookup returns CDR1 KGHSH and CDR2 LQKENI. The CDR3 region is CASSPPAGRAETQYF.

The chain uses TRBV29-1 and TRBJ2-7; there is no DNA to check the TCRdb D call of TRBD1. Germline CDR1 SQVTM, CDR2 ANQGSEA. CDR3 size: 13 residues. The CDR3: CSVLGQGKGEQYF.

The chain is built from TRBV29-1 and TRBJ1-2. Per the germline V gene, CDR1 is SQVTM and CDR2 is ANQGSEA. The CDR3 has 11 residues. The CDR3 region is CSVWAGNGYTF.

The J gene is TRBJ2-3, the V gene TRBV10-1; there is no DNA to check the TCRdb D call of TRBD1. Germline CDR1 reads WNHNN; CDR2 reads SYGVQD (reference sequence). The CDR3 extends over 14 amino acids. The CDR3 is CASNDGGPPDTQYF.

This chain uses TRBV5-1 with TRBJ1-6; the TRBD1 assignment by TCRdb is unverifiable without DNA. The germline V gene encodes CDR1 SGHRS and CDR2 YFSETQ. There are 15 residues in the CDR3. The chain's CDR3 is CASSWVEGAGSPLHF.

The gene calls are TRBV5-1 and TRBJ1-1. Per the germline V gene, CDR1 is SGHRS and CDR2 is YFSETQ. This CDR3 has 12 residues. CDR3 in amino acids: CASSEDLEEAFF.

This chain uses TRBV27 with TRBJ1-6; the TCRdb D gene call, TRBD1, has no DNA to confirm it. The germline V gene encodes CDR1 MNHEY and CDR2 SMNVEV (reference sequence). This CDR3 contains 13 residues. CDR3 protein: CASMTGWNSPLHF.

The rearrangement links TRBV4-3 to TRBJ2-6. This CDR3 has 15 residues. Germline lookup yields CDR1 LGHNA and CDR2 YSLEER. The CDR3 is CASSLGGPGANVLTF.

This chain joins TRBV9 and TRBJ2-3; no DNA is available, so the TRBD2 call from TCRdb remains unchecked. The CDR3 spans 17 residues. Per the germline V gene, CDR1 is SGDLS and CDR2 is YYNGEE. CDR3 sequence reads: CASSPRPRAGGVNTQYF.

This sequence joins TRBV12-5 and TRBJ2-1; TCRdb names TRBD2, which stays unverified in the absence of DNA. This CDR3 comprises 14 residues. The germline CDR1 and CDR2 sequences are LGHNT and FRNRAP. The CDR3 here is CASGPEGSWNEQFF.

This chain connects TRBV20-1 to TRBJ1-1. CDR3 length: 15 amino acids. CDR1 DFQATT and CDR2 SNEGSKA come from the germline V gene (reference sequence). This CDR3 is CSARGEVARVMGAFF.

V usage is TRBV4-3 and J usage is TRBJ2-4. Germline values: CDR1 LGHNA, CDR2 YSLEER. The CDR3 length is 13 residues. CDR3 amino acids: CASSQEAGNIQYF.

The J gene is TRBJ2-7, the V gene TRBV7-2; TCRdb outputs TRBD1, but without DNA this stays unchecked. The V gene's germline CDR1 is SGHTA and CDR2 FQGNSA. The CDR3 length is 15 residues. This chain's CDR3 is CASSLVGAGNYEQYF.

The chain couples TRBV5-6 to TRBJ2-5. This CDR3 spans 14 amino acids. Germline V CDR1 and CDR2: SGHDT, YYEEEE. CDR3 protein: CASSLALQFETQYF. The variable domain in full, completed from reference TRBV5-6 and TRBJ2-5, reads DAGVTQSPTHLIKTRGQQVTLRCSPKSGHDTVSWYQQALGQGPQFIFQYYEEEERQRGNFPDRFSGHQFPNYSSELNVNALLLGDSALYLCASSLALQFETQYFGPGTRLLVL.

The rearrangement uses TRBV19 and TRBJ2-5; TCRdb's assignment of TRBD1 cannot be checked, as there is no DNA. The CDR3 sequence is 13 residues long. Germline V gene sequence: CDR1 LNHDA, CDR2 SQIVND (reference sequence). The CDR3 region is CASGRGPPETQYF.

The chain is built from TRBV27 and TRBJ2-6. The CDR3 runs 14 residues. Germline V gives CDR1 MNHEY, CDR2 SMNVEV (reference sequence). The CDR3 spells CASSVLAGANVLTF.

V is TRBV4-3 and J is TRBJ1-4; TCRdb's assignment of TRBD1 cannot be checked, as there is no DNA. This CDR3 is built from 17 residues. Germline CDR1 and CDR2: LGHNA and YSLEER. The CDR3 sequence: CASSQDLFRVLDEKLFF.

J is TRBJ2-5 and V is TRBV5-1; the TCRdb D gene call, TRBD1, has no DNA to confirm it. Per germline, CDR1 SGHRS and CDR2 YFSETQ. This CDR3 comprises 14 residues. The CDR3 here is CASSSTGQAETQYF.

V is TRBV20-1 and J is TRBJ1-6. The CDR3 runs 17 residues. Germline lookup yields CDR1 DFQATT and CDR2 SNEGSKA (reference sequence). CDR3 in amino acids: CSARDSESSSYNSPLHF.

This chain connects TRBV29-1 to TRBJ1-5. Germline loops: CDR1 SQVTM, CDR2 ANQGSEA. This CDR3 has 13 amino acids. The CDR3 region is CSAGQALGQPQHF.